This T cell receptor (beta chain) derives from a study of control samples from healthy donors and cancer patients. Profiling relied on immunoSEQ multiplex PCR, and the TCRdb table lists in-frame clones only, not all of them. The table has 120,000 or so clones, roughly 87% seen once. This CDR3 contains 16 residues. V was pared by 3 bases and J by 1 base, with 17 bases between. Per the germline V gene, CDR1 is SGDLS and CDR2 is YYNGEE. The chain is built from TRBV9 and TRBJ2-7, with D perhaps being TRBD1 or TRBD2 (6 bases each). Material for sequencing was blood. The clonotype was recovered from a man aged 18-30 years in good health. The CDR3 coding sequence is TGTGCCAGCAGCGCCAGCGGAGGGGGTTTTTCCTACGAGCAGTACTTC. Residues: CASSASGGGFSYEQYF.